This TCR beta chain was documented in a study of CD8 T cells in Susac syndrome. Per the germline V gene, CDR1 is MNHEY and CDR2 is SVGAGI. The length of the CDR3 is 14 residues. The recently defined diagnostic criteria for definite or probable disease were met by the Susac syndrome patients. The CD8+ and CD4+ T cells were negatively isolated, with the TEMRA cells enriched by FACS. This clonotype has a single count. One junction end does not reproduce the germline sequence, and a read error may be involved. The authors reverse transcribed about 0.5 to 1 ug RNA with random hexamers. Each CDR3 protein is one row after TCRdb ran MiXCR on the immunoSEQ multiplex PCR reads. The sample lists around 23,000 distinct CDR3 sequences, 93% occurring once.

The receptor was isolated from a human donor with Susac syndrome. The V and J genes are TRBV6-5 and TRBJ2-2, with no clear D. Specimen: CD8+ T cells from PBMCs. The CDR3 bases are TGTGCCAGCAGCTACTCGGGCGACACCGGGGAGCTGTTTTTT. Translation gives CASSYSGDTGELFF.